The next 3 T cell receptor beta chains were all read from a single sample in a study of shared clonotypes between healthy human individuals. Terminally differentiated effector memory CD45RA+ cells were excluded from the naive CD8 cells, which were CD45RO-negative and positively selected for CCR7. Here immunoSEQ multiplex PCR was the method, and the copy in TCRdb shows in-frame clones only, minus some. The repertoire holds approximately 1.9 million clones, 93% seen once, with about 1.7% in the top ten. The sequenced sample consisted of naive CD8+ T cells from PBMCs. Receptors were obtained from a man between 18 and 35 years old in good health. Some clones in this sample may be carry-over from other donors' samples.

Of note for this clone: This specimen includes other DNA sequences encoding the same CDR3. The CDR3: CASSEQGRGETQYF. The CDR3 DNA reads TGTGCCAGCAGCGAACAGGGGAGAGGGGAGACCCAGTACTTC. This chain connects TRBV9 to TRBJ2-5, with 7 bases matching TRBD1. Germline V gives CDR1 SGDLS, CDR2 YYNGEE. V shed 3 bases and J 5 bases; nucleotides not matched to a gene: 7. The CDR3 consists of 14 residues.

The chain uses TRBV6-6 and TRBJ1-1; the D is unclear. Trimming pared 1 base from V and 11 bases from J, leaving 17 bases between. Germline CDR1 MNHNY, CDR2 SVGAGI (reference sequence). This CDR3 spans 14 amino acids. The CDR3 here is CASSYLEYRAPAFF. DNA for the CDR3: TGTGCCAGCAGTTACTTGGAATACCGGGCTCCGGCTTTCTTT.

Concerning this clone itself: The sample carries other DNA sequences with the same CDR3. The V gene is TRBV5-6, the J gene TRBJ2-1; no clear D. Germline V gene lookup returns CDR1 SGHDT and CDR2 YYEEEE. The CDR3 extends over 12 amino acids. Trimming pared 0 bases from V and 4 bases from J, leaving 2 bases between. CDR3 nucleotides: TGTGCCAGCAGCTTGGTTTACAATGAGCAGTTCTTC. This sequence encodes CASSLVYNEQFF.